These 10 T cell receptor beta chains came from one sample sequenced in a study of T cell repertoires in cytomegalovirus infection. Their specific antigens are unknown. TCRdb recomputed calls from the reads with MiXCR, one row per CDR3 protein. Among 900,000 to 950,000 distinct CDR3 sequences listed, around 32% were seen once. This sample comprised cultured CD8+ T cells from PBMCs, obtained from culture after CMV antigen stimulation. These receptors were collected from a human donor in good health (CMV status not recorded). Some clones in this sample may be carry-over from other donors' samples.

This clonotype was recorded at least ten times. The chain is built from TRBV7-9 and TRBJ2-1; 12 bases line up with TRBD2. V trimming: 5 bases; J trimming: 3 bases; junction bases outside the gene matches: 5. The CDR3 runs to 16 residues. The germline CDR1 and CDR2 sequences are SEHNR and FQNEAQ (reference sequence). CDR3 residues: CASSPTSGGFYNEQFF. CDR3 nucleotide sequence: TGTGCCAGCAGCCCCACTAGCGGGGGGTTCTACAATGAGCAGTTCTTC.

This clonotype was seen a handful of times. J is TRBJ2-2 and V is TRBV7-9, with 9 bases identical to TRBD1. V trimming: 5 bases; J trimming: 6 bases; junction bases outside the gene matches: 7. The length of the CDR3 is 15 residues. Germline loops: CDR1 SEHNR, CDR2 FQNEAQ (reference sequence). CDR3 region: CASSLGTGFAGELFF. The CDR3 region has the DNA TGTGCCAGCAGCCTCGGGACAGGGTTTGCCGGGGAGCTGTTTTTT.

The genes are TRBV12-3 or TRBV12-4 and TRBJ2-3; no clear D. This CDR3 has 13 residues. The V gene lost 3 bases and the J gene lost 6 bases, with 10 bases spanning the gap. The CDR3 DNA reads as TGTGCCAGCAGTTTTGTAGGAGCGGATACGCAGTATTTT. Protein sequence: CASSFVGADTQYF.

Notes on this clonotype: This CDR3 fails to terminate in the conserved phenylalanine or tryptophan, so it likely reflects a read error. The chain has TRBV7-6 and TRBJ1-2, with D possibly being TRBD1 (5 bases). This CDR3 spans 14 amino acids. Trimming took 5 bases from V and 8 from J, leaving 18 bases between them. CDR1 and CDR2 (germline): SGHVS, FNYEAQ. The CDR3 DNA sequence: TGTGCCAGCAGCCCCTCAGGGACTTCGTTGGGCTACACCTTG. It yields the protein CASSPSGTSLGYTL.

This clonotype showed up just a few times. The chain carries TRBV12-5 and TRBJ2-7; 7 positions match TRBD2. V dropped 5 bases and J dropped 4; count of bases not matched to a gene: 5. Germline assignment: CDR1 LGHNT and CDR2 FRNRAP. The CDR3 is made up of 13 amino acids. This CDR3 is CASGLGLGYEQYF. In nucleotides, the CDR3 is TGTGCTAGTGGTCTCGGACTAGGGTACGAGCAGTACTTC.

This chain's CDR3 is CASTGRSYEQYV. Here the CDR3 DNA reads TGTGCCAGCACGGGACGGTCCTACGAGCAGTACGTC. The chain recombines TRBV6-8 with TRBJ2-7; D is perhaps TRBD1 or TRBD2 (5 bases each). Germline loops: CDR1 MNHGY, CDR2 SAAAGT. V was cut by 7 bases and J by 1 base, with 8 bases left in between. This CDR3 region has 12 residues.

This clonotype was detected many times. This chain joins TRBV4-3 and TRBJ2-2; 7 bases fit TRBD2. Germline V gene data show CDR1 as LGHNA and CDR2 as YSLEER. This CDR3 has 17 residues. J was trimmed by 3 bases and V by 0 bases; bases with no gene match: 7. This CDR3 is CASSQDWGGGHTGELFF. CDR3 nucleotides: TGCGCCAGCAGCCAAGATTGGGGGGGGGGTCACACCGGGGAGCTGTTTTTT.

This clonotype came up a few times. The V gene is TRBV6-1, the J gene TRBJ2-5; D assignment may be TRBD1 or TRBD2 (7 bases each). V gave up 2 bases and J gave up 5 bases, with 12 bases separating them. Germline V gene lookup returns CDR1 MNHNS and CDR2 SASEGT. The CDR3 runs to 14 residues. The CDR3 bases are TGTGCCAGCAGTGAACAGGGGGGGATGGAGACCCAGTACTTC. This sequence encodes CASSEQGGMETQYF.

Ten or more counts support this clonotype. This sequence joins TRBV6-2 or TRBV6-3 and TRBJ2-1, with 11 bases matching TRBD2. CDR1 is MNHEY and CDR2 is SVGEGT in the germline V gene. This CDR3 has 14 residues. V gave up 6 bases and J gave up 7 bases; unmatched junction bases: 5. CDR3 nucleotide sequence: TGTGCCAGCAGCTTAGCGGGGGGGCCGAATGAGCAGTTCTTC. Encoded protein: CASSLAGGPNEQFF.

Concerning this clonotype: This may be a read error, as it is one base from a much larger clone. This chain uses TRBV6-5 with TRBJ1-2; D not resolved. The length of the CDR3 is 14 residues. With 0 bases removed from V and 0 bases from J, the gap between germline ends came to 5 bases. The V gene's germline CDR1 is MNHEY and CDR2 SVGAGI. The chain's CDR3 is CASSYSRPNYGYTF. DNA of the CDR3: TGTGCCAGCAGTTACTCGAGACCTAACTATGGCTACACCTTC.